A selection of T cell receptor beta chains follows, all from one sample in a study of blood T cells in healthy people across ages. MiXCR, applied by TCRdb to the 5' RACE reads, yields one record per CDR3 protein. The sample includes roughly 900,000 distinct CDR3 sequences, around 28% seen only once; the top ten take approximately 15%. The sequencing input was blood. The receptors originated from a woman over 75 in good health. CDR3s include the opening cysteine and the closing phenylalanine or tryptophan. Fields, in order: clone size, J gene, D gene, V gene, CDR3 protein, CDR3 DNA. A D gene is named only where the DNA matches it firmly. Only some rows state a clone size, as once, few, many or a class for expanded clones.

many,TRBJ2-7,.,TRBV29-1,CSVEETLPGSYEQYF,TGCAGCGTTGAAGAAACCCTCCCCGGCTCCTACGAGCAGTACTTC
.,TRBJ1-6,TRBD1,TRBV18,CASSPSTGGIGSPLHF,TGTGCCAGCTCACCCTCGACAGGGGGCATTGGTTCACCCCTCCACTTT
few,TRBJ1-1,.,TRBV30,CAWSDQGITEAFF,TGTGCCTGGAGCGACCAGGGGATCACTGAAGCTTTCTTT
few,TRBJ2-7,.,TRBV5-1,CASSLGVEQTYEQYF,TGCGCCAGCAGCTTGGGAGTAGAACAGACCTACGAGCAGTACTTC
many,TRBJ2-5,.,TRBV29-1,CSVSSGAGETQYF,TGCAGCGTTTCCTCGGGGGCGGGAGAGACCCAGTACTTC
many,TRBJ2-7,.,TRBV6-2/TRBV6-3,CASSRRPREGGEQYF,TGTGCCAGCAGCCGACGACCCAGGGAAGGAGGCGAGCAGTACTTC
many,TRBJ2-7,.,TRBV7-9,CASSSRNRPYEQYF,TGTGCCAGCAGCTCGCGGAATAGGCCCTACGAGCAGTACTTC
once,TRBJ2-7,TRBD1,TRBV5-5,CASSSPTGYYEQYF,TGTGCCAGCAGCTCCCCGACAGGGTATTACGAGCAGTACTTC
many,TRBJ2-5,.,TRBV3-1,CASSQDSTLRGETQYF,TGTGCCAGCAGCCAAGACAGCACTCTGCGAGGAGAGACCCAGTACTTC
.,TRBJ2-1,.,TRBV5-5,CASSIWTRAFRGGCIEQFF,TGTGCCAGCAGCATTTGGACAAGGGCCTTTCGAGGAGGCTGCATTGAGCAGTTCTTC
.,TRBJ2-4,TRBD1,TRBV9,CASSTGTAQNIQYF,TGTGCCAGCAGCACAGGGACAGCCCAAAACATTCAGTACTTC
many,TRBJ2-7,.,TRBV6-5,CASSYQVGDEQYF,TGTGCCAGCAGTTACCAGGTAGGGGACGAGCAGTACTTC
.,TRBJ2-7,.,TRBV5-5,CASSRAGLGGYEQYF,TGTGCCAGCAGCCGGGCGGGCCTGGGGGGCTACGAGCAGTACTTC
many,TRBJ2-1,TRBD1,TRBV20-1,CSAGDRVNEQFF,TGCAGTGCAGGGGACAGGGTGAATGAGCAGTTCTTC
once,TRBJ2-1,TRBD1,TRBV6-1,CASSGTGGGTYNEQFF,TGTGCCAGCAGTGGTACAGGGGGCGGAACCTACAATGAGCAGTTCTTC
few,TRBJ1-1,.,TRBV12-3/TRBV12-4,CASSLNPGVLNTEAFF,TGTGCCAGCAGTTTAAACCCCGGGGTTCTGAACACTGAAGCTTTCTTT
many,TRBJ2-7,TRBD2,TRBV28,CASSLSGGPAFEQYF,TGTGCCAGCAGTTTATCGGGGGGGCCAGCGTTTGAGCAGTACTTC
many,TRBJ2-1,.,TRBV7-2,CASSRLRSYNEQFF,TGTGCCAGCAGTCGTCTAAGATCCTACAATGAGCAGTTCTTC
many,TRBJ2-1,.,TRBV4-3,CASSQVVGREQFF,TGCGCCAGCAGCCAAGTTGTGGGAAGGGAGCAGTTCTTC
many,TRBJ2-1,TRBD2,TRBV9,CASSASSGDYNEQFF,TGTGCCAGCAGCGCGTCTAGCGGGGATTACAATGAGCAGTTCTTC
.,TRBJ1-5,TRBD1,TRBV4-1,CASSQDGTGTQPQHF,TGCGCCAGCAGCCAAGATGGGACAGGGACCCAGCCCCAGCATTTT
few,TRBJ1-1,TRBD1,TRBV5-1,CASSTRQGQTEAFF,TGCGCCAGCAGCACCAGACAGGGTCAAACTGAAGCTTTCTTT
once,TRBJ1-1,.,TRBV5-1,CAGSLETMNTEAFF,TGCGCCGGCAGCTTGGAAACTATGAACACTGAAGCTTTCTTT
few,TRBJ2-4,.,TRBV20-1,CSARDQEEVAKNIQYF,TGCAGTGCTAGAGATCAGGAGGAAGTAGCCAAAAACATTCAGTACTTC
.,TRBJ2-1,TRBD2,TRBV6-2/TRBV6-3,CASNLAGGYEQFF,TGTGCCAGCAATTTAGCGGGAGGCTATGAGCAGTTCTTC
few,TRBJ2-5,.,TRBV10-3,CAISEFSSRGQETQYF,TGTGCCATCAGTGAGTTTTCTAGTCGGGGGCAAGAGACCCAGTACTTC